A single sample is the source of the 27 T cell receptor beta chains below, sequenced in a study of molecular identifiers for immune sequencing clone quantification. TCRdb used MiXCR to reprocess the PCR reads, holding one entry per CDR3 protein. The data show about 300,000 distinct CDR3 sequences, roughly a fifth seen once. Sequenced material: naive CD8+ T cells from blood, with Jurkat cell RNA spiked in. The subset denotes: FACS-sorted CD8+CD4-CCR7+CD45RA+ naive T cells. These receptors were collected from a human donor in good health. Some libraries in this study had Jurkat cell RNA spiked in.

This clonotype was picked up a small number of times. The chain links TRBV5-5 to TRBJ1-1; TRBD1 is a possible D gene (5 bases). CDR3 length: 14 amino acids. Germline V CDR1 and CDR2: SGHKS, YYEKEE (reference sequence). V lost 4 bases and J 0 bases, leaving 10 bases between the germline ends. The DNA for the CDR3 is TGTGCCAGCAGCGCGGACAACATGAACACTGAAGCTTTCTTT. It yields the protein CASSADNMNTEAFF.

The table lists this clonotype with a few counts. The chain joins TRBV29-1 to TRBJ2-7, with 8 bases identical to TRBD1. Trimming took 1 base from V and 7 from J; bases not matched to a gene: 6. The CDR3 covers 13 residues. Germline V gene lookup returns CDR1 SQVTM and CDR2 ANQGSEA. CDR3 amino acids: CSVEATGVGEQYF. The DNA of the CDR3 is TGCAGCGTTGAAGCGACAGGGGTCGGGGAGCAGTACTTC.

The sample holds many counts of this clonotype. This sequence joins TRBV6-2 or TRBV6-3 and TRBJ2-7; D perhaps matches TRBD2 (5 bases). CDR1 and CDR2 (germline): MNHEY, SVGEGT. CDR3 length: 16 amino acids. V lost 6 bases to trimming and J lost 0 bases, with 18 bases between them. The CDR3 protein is CASRPVAGFYSYEQYF. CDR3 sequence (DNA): TGTGCCAGCAGGCCCGTCGCGGGCTTCTACTCCTACGAGCAGTACTTC.

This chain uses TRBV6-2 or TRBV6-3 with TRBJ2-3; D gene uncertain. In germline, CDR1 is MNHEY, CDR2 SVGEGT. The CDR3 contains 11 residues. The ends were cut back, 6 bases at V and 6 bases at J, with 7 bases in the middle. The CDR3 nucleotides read TGTGCCAGCAGGAGAGAGGATACGCAGTATTTT. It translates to CASRREDTQYF.

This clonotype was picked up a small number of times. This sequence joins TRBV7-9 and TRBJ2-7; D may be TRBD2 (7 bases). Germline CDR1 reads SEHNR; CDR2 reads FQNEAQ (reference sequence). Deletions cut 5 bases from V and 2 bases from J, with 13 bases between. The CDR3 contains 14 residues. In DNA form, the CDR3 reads TGTGCCAGCAGCCCCGAGGGGGGGGCCTACGAGCAGTACTTC. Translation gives CASSPEGGAYEQYF. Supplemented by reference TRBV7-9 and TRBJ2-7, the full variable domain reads DTGVSQNPRHKITKRGQNVTFRCDPISEHNRLYWYRQTLGQGPEFLTYFQNEAQLEKSRLLSDRFSAERPKGSFSTLEIQRTEQGDSAMYLCASSPEGGAYEQYFGPGTRLTVT.

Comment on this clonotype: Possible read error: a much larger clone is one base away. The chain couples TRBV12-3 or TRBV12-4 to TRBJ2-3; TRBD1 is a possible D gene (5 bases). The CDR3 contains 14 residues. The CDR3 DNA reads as TGTGCCAGCAGTTTACAGGGCTTTACAGATACGCTGTATTTT. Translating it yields CASSLQGFTDTLYF.

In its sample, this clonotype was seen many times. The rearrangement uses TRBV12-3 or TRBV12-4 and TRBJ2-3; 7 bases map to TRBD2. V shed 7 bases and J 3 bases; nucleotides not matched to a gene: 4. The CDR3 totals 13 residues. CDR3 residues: CASTVLATDTQYF. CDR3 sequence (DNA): TGTGCCAGCACTGTACTAGCGACAGATACGCAGTATTTT.

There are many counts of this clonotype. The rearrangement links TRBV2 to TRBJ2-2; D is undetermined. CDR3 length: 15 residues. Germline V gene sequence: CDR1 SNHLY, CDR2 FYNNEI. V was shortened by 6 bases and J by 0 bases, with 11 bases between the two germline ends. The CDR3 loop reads CASSSSITNTGELFF. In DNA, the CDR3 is TGTGCCAGCAGCTCTAGTATAACGAACACCGGGGAGCTGTTTTTT.

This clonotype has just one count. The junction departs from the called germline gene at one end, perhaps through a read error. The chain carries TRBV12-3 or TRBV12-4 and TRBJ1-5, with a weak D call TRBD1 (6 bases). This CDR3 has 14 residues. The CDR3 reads CASSRDGGNQPRHF. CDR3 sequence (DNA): TGTGCCAGCAGTCGGGACGGGGGCAATCAGCCCCGGCATTTT.

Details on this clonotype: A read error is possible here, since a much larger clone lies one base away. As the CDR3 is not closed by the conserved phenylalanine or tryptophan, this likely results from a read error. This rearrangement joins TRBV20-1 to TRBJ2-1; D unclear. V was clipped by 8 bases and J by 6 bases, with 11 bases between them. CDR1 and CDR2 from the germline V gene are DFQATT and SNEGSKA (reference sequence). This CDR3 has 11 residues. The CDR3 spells CSPSSFNEQFY. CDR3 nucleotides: TGCAGTCCTTCTAGTTTCAATGAGCAGTTCTAC.

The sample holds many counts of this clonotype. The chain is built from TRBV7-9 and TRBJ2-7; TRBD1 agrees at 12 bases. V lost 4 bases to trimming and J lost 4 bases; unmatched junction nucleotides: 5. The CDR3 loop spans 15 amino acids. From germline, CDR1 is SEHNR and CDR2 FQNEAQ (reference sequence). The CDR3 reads CASSSPGQGAYEQYF. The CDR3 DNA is TGTGCCAGCAGCTCACCGGGACAGGGGGCTTACGAGCAGTACTTC.

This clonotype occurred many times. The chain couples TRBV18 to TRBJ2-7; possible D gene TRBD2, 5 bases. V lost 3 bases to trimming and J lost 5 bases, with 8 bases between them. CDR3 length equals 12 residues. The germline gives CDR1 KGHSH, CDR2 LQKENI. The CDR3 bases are TGTGCCAGCTCACCCGGGAATCACGAGCAGTACTTC. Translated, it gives CASSPGNHEQYF.

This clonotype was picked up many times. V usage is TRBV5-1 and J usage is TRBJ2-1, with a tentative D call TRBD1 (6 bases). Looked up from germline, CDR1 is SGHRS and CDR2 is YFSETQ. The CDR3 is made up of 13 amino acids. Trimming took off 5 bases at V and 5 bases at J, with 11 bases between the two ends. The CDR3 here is CASRKDSHNEQFF. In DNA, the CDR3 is TGCGCCAGCAGGAAGGACAGCCACAATGAGCAGTTCTTC.

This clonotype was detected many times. As DNA, the CDR3 is TGTGCCAGCAGTTTCCTAGCAGCTTACACCGGGGAGCTGTTTTTT. Protein sequence: CASSFLAAYTGELFF. The V gene is TRBV6-5, the J gene TRBJ2-2; D perhaps matches TRBD2 (5 bases). The CDR3 has 15 amino acids. Per germline, CDR1 MNHEY and CDR2 SVGAGI. Trimming shortened V by 4 bases and J by 3 bases, and 12 bases separated the two germline ends.

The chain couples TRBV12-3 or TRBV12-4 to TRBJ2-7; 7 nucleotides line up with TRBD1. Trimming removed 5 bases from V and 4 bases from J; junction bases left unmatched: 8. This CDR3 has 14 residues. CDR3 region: CASSRAGGVYEQYF. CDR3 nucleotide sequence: TGTGCCAGCAGTCGGGCAGGGGGAGTTTACGAGCAGTACTTC.

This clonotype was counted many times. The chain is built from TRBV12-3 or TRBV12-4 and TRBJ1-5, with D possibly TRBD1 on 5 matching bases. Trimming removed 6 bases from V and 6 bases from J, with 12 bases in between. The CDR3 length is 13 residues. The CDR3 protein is CASSRGGSQPQHF. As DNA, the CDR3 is TGTGCCAGCAGCCGGGGGGGGAGTCAGCCCCAGCATTTT.

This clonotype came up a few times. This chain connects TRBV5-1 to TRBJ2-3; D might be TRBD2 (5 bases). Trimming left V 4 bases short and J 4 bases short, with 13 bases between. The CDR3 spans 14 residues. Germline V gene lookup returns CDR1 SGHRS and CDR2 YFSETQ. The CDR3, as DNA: TGCGCCAGCAGCCCCGATCCGGGGTCAGATACGCAGTATTTT. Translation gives CASSPDPGSDTQYF.

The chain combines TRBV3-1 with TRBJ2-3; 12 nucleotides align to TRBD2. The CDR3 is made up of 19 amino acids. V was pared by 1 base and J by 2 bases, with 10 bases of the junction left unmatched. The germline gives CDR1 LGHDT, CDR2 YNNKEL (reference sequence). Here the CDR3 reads CASSQVASGGATPTDTQYF. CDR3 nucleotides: TGTGCCAGCAGCCAAGTTGCTAGCGGGGGGGCGACCCCCACAGATACGCAGTATTTT.

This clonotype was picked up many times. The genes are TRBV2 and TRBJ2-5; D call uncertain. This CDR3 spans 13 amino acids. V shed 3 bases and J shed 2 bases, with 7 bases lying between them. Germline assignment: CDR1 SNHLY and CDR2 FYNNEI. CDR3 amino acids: CASSDWQQETQYF. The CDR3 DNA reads TGTGCCAGCAGTGACTGGCAGCAAGAGACCCAGTACTTC.

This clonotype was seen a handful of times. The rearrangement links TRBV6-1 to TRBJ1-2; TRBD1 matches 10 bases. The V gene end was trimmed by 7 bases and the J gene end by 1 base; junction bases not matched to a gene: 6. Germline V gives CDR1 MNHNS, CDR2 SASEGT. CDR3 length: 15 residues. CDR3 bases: TGTGCCAGCAAGACAGGGACAGGGGTTAACTATGGCTACACCTTC. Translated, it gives CASKTGTGVNYGYTF.

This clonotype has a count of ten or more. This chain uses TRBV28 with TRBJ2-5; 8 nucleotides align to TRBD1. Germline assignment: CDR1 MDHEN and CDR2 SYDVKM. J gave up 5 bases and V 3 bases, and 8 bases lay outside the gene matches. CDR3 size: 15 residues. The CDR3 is CASSFRQGMGETQYF. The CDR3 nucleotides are TGTGCCAGCAGTTTCCGACAGGGGATGGGGGAGACCCAGTACTTC. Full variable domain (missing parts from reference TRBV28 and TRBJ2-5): DVKVTQSSRYLVKRTGEKVFLECVQDMDHENMFWYRQDPGLGLRLIYFSYDVKMKEKGDIPEGYSVSREKKERFSLILESASTNQTSMYLCASSFRQGMGETQYFGPGTRLLVL.

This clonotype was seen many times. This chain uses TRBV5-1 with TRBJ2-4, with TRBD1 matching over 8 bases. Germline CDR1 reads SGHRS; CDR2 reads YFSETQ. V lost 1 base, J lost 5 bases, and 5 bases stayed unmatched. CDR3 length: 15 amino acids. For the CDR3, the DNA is TGCGCCAGCAGCTTGCCGACAGGGGTTGAAAACATTCAGTACTTC. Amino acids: CASSLPTGVENIQYF.

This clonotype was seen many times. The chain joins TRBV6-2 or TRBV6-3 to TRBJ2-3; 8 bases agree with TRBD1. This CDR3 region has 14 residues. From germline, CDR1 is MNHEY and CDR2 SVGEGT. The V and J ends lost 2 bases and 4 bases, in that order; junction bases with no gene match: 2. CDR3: CASSYVTGADTQYF. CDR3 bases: TGTGCCAGCAGTTACGTGACAGGGGCAGATACGCAGTATTTT.

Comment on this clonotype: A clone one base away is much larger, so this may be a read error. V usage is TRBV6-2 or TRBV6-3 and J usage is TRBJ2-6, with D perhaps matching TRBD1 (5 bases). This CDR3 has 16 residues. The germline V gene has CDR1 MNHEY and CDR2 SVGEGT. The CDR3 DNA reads TGTGCCAGCAGACTGGTGCAAGTCGCTGGGGCCAACGTCCCGACTTTC. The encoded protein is CASRLVQVAGANVPTF.

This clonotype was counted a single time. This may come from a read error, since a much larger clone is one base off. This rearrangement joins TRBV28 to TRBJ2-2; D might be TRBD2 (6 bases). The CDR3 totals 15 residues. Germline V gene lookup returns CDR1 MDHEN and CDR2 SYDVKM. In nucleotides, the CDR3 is TGTGCCAGCAGTTTTAGGACCCTTCACACCGGGGGGCTGTTTTTT. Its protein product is CASSFRTLHTGGLFF. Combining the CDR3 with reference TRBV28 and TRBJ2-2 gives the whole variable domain DVKVTQSSRYLVKRTGEKVFLECVQDMDHENMFWYRQDPGLGLRLIYFSYDVKMKEKGDIPEGYSVSREKKERFSLILESASTNQTSMYLCASSFRTLHTGGLFFGEGSRLTVL.

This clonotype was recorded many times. The CDR3, as DNA: TGCGCCAGCAGCTTGAAGTTGACCAGGGGGAGCTCCTACAATGAGCAGTTCTTC. Amino acid sequence: CASSLKLTRGSSYNEQFF. The chain employs TRBV5-1 and TRBJ2-1, with 7 nucleotides matching TRBD1. Germline-derived CDR1 and CDR2 are SGHRS and YFSETQ. The CDR3 consists of 18 residues. Trimming at V came to 1 base and at J to 0 bases, leaving 10 bases not matched to a gene.

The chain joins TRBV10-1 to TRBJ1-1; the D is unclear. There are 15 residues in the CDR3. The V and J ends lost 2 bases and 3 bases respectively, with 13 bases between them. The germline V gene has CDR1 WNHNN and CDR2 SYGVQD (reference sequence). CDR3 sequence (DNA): TGCGCCAGCAGTGAGACAAAGACCGCCGACACTGAAGCTTTCTTT. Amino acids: CASSETKTADTEAFF.